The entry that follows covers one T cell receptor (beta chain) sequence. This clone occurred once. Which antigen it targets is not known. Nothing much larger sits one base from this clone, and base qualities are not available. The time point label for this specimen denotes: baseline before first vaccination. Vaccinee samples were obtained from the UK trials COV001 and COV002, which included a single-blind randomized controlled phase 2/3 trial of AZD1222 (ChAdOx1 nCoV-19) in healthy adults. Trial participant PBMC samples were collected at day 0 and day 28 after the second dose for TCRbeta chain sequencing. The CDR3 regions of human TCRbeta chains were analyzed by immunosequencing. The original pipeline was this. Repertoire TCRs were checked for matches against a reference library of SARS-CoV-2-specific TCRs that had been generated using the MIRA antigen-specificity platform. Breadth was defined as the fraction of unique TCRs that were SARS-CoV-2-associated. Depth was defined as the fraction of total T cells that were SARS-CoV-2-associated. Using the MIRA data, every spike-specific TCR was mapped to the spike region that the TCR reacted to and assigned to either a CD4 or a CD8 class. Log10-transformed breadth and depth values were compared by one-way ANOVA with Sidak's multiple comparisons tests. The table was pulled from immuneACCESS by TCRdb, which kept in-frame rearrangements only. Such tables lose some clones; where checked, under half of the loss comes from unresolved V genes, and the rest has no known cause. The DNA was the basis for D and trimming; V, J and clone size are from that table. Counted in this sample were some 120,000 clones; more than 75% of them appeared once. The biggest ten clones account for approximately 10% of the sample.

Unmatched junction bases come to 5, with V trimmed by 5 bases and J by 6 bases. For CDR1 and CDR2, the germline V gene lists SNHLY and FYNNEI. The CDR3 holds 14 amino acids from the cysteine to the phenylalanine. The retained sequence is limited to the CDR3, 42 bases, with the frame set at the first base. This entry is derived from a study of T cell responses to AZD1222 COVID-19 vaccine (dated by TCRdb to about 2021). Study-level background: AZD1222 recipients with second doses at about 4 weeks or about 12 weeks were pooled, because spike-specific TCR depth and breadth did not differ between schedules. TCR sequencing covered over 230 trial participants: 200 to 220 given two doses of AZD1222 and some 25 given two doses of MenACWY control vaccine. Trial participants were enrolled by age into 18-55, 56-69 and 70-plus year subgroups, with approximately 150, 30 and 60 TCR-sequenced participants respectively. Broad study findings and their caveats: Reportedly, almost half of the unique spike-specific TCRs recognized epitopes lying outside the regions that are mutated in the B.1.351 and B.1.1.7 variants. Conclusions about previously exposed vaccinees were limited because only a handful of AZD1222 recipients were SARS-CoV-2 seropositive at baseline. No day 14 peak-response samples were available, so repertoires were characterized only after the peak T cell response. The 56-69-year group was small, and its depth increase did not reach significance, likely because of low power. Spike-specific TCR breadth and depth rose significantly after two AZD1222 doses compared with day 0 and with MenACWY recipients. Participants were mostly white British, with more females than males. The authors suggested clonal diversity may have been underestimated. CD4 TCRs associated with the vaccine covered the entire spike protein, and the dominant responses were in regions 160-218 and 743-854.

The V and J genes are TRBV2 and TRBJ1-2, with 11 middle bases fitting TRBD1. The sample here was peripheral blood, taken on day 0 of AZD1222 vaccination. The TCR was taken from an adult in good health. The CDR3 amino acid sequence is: CASSTGTGGDGYTF. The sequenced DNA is TGTGCCAGCAGTACTGGGACAGGGGGTGATGGCTACACCTTC.